These 9 T cell receptor beta chains originate from one sample sequenced in a study of Graves' ophthalmopathy and Graves' hyperthyroidism. Amplification of the TCR beta CDR3 regions used RNA transcripts (as template). RT-PCR was first run with HTBI primers, then multiplex PCR in a second round. TCRdb ran MiXCR on the multiplex PCR reads and lists one entry per CDR3 protein. The data contain approximately 640,000 distinct CDR3 sequences, about 40% of them singletons. Sequences were obtained from peripheral blood. Every receptor here comes from an adult man with Graves' ophthalmopathy.

J is TRBJ2-5 and V is TRBV19; tentatively, D is TRBD2 (5 bases). The CDR3 runs to 14 residues. V lost 3 bases to trimming and J lost 9 bases, with 17 bases between them. Germline V gene data show CDR1 as LNHDA and CDR2 as SQIVND (reference sequence). The CDR3 coding sequence is TGTGCCAGTAGTATCTCGGGGATTAATCAGCCCCAGTACTTC. It yields the protein CASSISGINQPQYF.

This clonotype came up many times. The chain employs TRBV5-4 and TRBJ2-5, with D uncertain. Trimming pared 9 bases from V and 0 bases from J, leaving 12 bases between. This CDR3 is 13 amino acids long. From germline, CDR1 is SGHNT and CDR2 YYREEE (reference sequence). The CDR3 sequence is CATQELHQETQYF. The CDR3 nucleotides are TGTGCCACCCAGGAACTACACCAAGAGACCCAGTACTTC.

This clonotype was counted a few times. The V and J genes are TRBV6-5 and TRBJ2-7; perhaps TRBD2 as D (5 bases). Germline V gene data show CDR1 as MNHEY and CDR2 as SVGAGI. V lost 2 bases and J lost 3, with 14 bases in between. The CDR3 consists of 15 residues. The CDR3 coding sequence is TGTGCCAGCAGTTACCGAGTAGCGAGTTACTACGAGCAGTACTTC. Translating it yields CASSYRVASYYEQYF.

The V call is TRBV20-1, the J call TRBJ1-4; D is perhaps TRBD1 (6 bases). This CDR3 region has 14 residues. Germline V gene data show CDR1 as DFQATT and CDR2 as SNEGSKA (reference sequence). V was trimmed by 3 bases and J by 3 bases, leaving 11 bases between them. The CDR3 spells CSARKDSSNEKLFF. CDR3 nucleotide sequence: TGCAGTGCTAGGAAGGACAGTTCTAATGAAAAACTGTTTTTT.

This clonotype appeared many times. The chain employs TRBV6-5 and TRBJ1-4; unclear D gene. This CDR3 has 13 amino acids. Germline V gene data show CDR1 as MNHEY and CDR2 as SVGAGI. The V end lost 6 bases, the J end lost 5 bases, and 10 bases lay between the germline ends. The CDR3 region is CASSLTLNEKLFF. CDR3 DNA: TGTGCCAGCAGCCTCACACTCAATGAAAAACTGTTTTTT.

Concerning this clonotype: The conserved phenylalanine or tryptophan normally closing the CDR3 is absent here, so this likely arose from a read error. This chain connects TRBV9 to TRBJ2-5, with D unclear. V lost 4 bases, J lost 10 bases, and 11 bases lay in between. This CDR3 comprises 11 residues. Looked up from germline, CDR1 is SGDLS and CDR2 is YYNGEE. The CDR3 nucleotides read TGTGCCAGCAGCCTAGGGCGAGACCAGTACTCC. Translating it yields CASSLGRDQYS.

The V gene is TRBV29-1, the J gene TRBJ1-5; D unclear. Trimming removed 4 bases from V and 9 bases from J, with 7 bases in between. The CDR3 is 10 residues long. CDR1 is SQVTM and CDR2 is ANQGSEA in the germline V gene. CDR3 protein: CSVGLRPQHF. The CDR3 nucleotides are TGCAGCGTTGGACTTCGGCCCCAGCATTTT.

V usage is TRBV7-8 and J usage is TRBJ2-5, with 12 bases aligning to TRBD2. The V and J ends lost 9 bases and 2 bases, in that order; junction bases with no gene match: 10. There are 16 residues in the CDR3. Germline CDR1 and CDR2: SGHVS and FQNEAQ. CDR3 coding DNA: TGTGCCAGTAGCCCAGGACTAGCGGGGACTCAAGAGACCCAGTACTTC. Protein sequence: CASSPGLAGTQETQYF. Variable domain in full (rest from reference TRBV7-8 and TRBJ2-5): GAGVSQSPRYKVAKRGQDVALRCDPISGHVSLFWYQQALGQGPEFLTYFQNEAQLDKSGLPSDRFFAERPEGSVSTLKIQRTQQEDSAVYLCASSPGLAGTQETQYFGPGTRLLVL.

This clonotype was seen a handful of times. The chain has TRBV5-4 and TRBJ1-2; 9 bases align to TRBD1. The CDR3 sequence is 16 residues long. Trimming cost V 3 bases and J 8 bases; bases outside gene matches: 14. Germline CDR1 reads SGHNT; CDR2 reads YYREEE (reference sequence). The CDR3 DNA is TGTGCCAGCAGCTCAGGTTCGGGACAGGGTTATAGAGGCTACACCTTC. It is translated as CASSSGSGQGYRGYTF.